The present entry profiles one T cell receptor (beta chain) with its context. Its antigen is currently unknown. The junction departs from germline at one end; a sequencing error may be responsible. These data are taken from a study of T cell responses to AZD1222 COVID-19 vaccine. Regarding the study as a whole: Clonal diversity was possibly underestimated; the donors were predominantly white British and more often female. Two AZD1222 doses significantly raised spike-specific TCR breadth and depth over controls.

Produced via immunoSEQ multiplex PCR; TCRdb's table is partial and in-frame only. The sample consists of roughly 100,000 clones, roughly 90% of them appearing once. This CDR3 region has 15 residues. Germline CDR1 MNHNY, CDR2 SVGAGI (reference sequence). The sample consisted of peripheral blood, taken on day 0 of AZD1222 vaccination. The J gene is TRBJ2-1, the V gene TRBV6-6, with 8 bases fitting TRBD2. This receptor was identified in an adult in good health. The CDR3 is CASSRGGMDYNEQFF. The DNA for the CDR3 is TGTGCTAGCAGTCGGGGGGGGATGGACTACAATGAGCAGTTCTTC.